These 10 T cell receptor beta chains originate from one sample sequenced in a study of T cell responses to AZD1222 COVID-19 vaccine. Clones were read by immunoSEQ multiplex PCR, and TCRdb kept only the in-frame ones, dropping some. The sample shows fewer than 200,000 clones, around 90% of them seen only once. The starting material was peripheral blood, obtained on day 0 of AZD1222 vaccination. The receptors shown here come from an adult in good health.

The chain combines TRBV5-1 with TRBJ2-3; TRBD1 is a possible D gene (6 bases). Trimming shortened V by 4 bases and J by 4 bases, and 16 bases separated the two germline ends. CDR3 length: 15 residues. From germline, CDR1 is SGHRS and CDR2 YFSETQ. CDR3 in amino acids: CASSAGTFGPDTQYF. CDR3 nucleotide sequence: TGCGCCAGCAGCGCCGGGACATTCGGGCCAGATACGCAGTATTTT.

The chain employs TRBV12-3 or TRBV12-4 and TRBJ2-7, with unresolved D. CDR3 length: 13 amino acids. The germline V and J ends were trimmed by 2 bases and 3 bases, with 8 bases remaining between them. The CDR3 protein is CASSLQRDYEQYF. CDR3 coding DNA: TGTGCCAGCAGTTTACAAAGGGACTACGAGCAGTACTTC.

The chain is built from TRBV5-1 and TRBJ2-2; 10 nucleotides agree with TRBD2. V lost 0 bases and J lost 8; bases outside the gene matches: 10. CDR1 and CDR2 from the germline V gene are SGHRS and YFSETQ. This CDR3 region has 17 residues. The CDR3 reads CASSLALAGPSGGELFF. The CDR3 DNA sequence: TGCGCCAGCAGCTTGGCACTAGCGGGGCCCTCAGGTGGGGAGCTGTTTTTT.

The chain employs TRBV3-1 (or the pseudogene TRBV3-2) and TRBJ2-1; D remains ambiguous. The ends were cut back, 1 base at V and 9 bases at J, with 7 bases in the middle. This CDR3 comprises 12 residues. Germline V gene sequence: CDR1 LGHDT, CDR2 YNNKEL (reference sequence). For the CDR3, the DNA is TGTGCCAGCAGCCAAGGGGGTCCTGAGCAGTTCTTC. The encoded protein is CASSQGGPEQFF.

The chain carries TRBV4-2 and TRBJ1-1, with a weak D call TRBD1 (5 bases). CDR3 size: 14 residues. Germline CDR1 is LGHNA and CDR2 is YNFKEQ. V was pared by 0 bases and J by 3 bases, with 8 bases between. CDR3 loop: CASSQDRVYTEAFF. CDR3 DNA: TGTGCCAGCAGCCAAGACAGGGTATACACTGAAGCTTTCTTT.

The chain uses TRBV3-1 (or the pseudogene TRBV3-2) and TRBJ2-7; D unresolved. Germline V gives CDR1 LGHDT, CDR2 YNNKEL (reference sequence). This CDR3 is built from 12 residues. V was clipped by 2 bases and J by 7 bases, with 9 bases between them. The CDR3 loop reads CASSQTWREQYF. The CDR3 coding sequence is TGTGCCAGCAGCCAAACGTGGCGGGAGCAGTACTTC.

The V and J genes are TRBV2 and TRBJ1-6; 7 nucleotides agree with TRBD1. V was clipped by 5 bases and J by 12 bases; unmatched bases: 7. The CDR3 totals 13 residues. Germline values: CDR1 SNHLY, CDR2 FYNNEI. In nucleotides, the CDR3 is TGTGCCAGCAGTAGACAGGGAAGCGGACCCCTCCACTTT. It codes for CASSRQGSGPLHF.

The J gene is TRBJ1-1, the V gene TRBV30; tentative D call: TRBD1 (6 bases). Trimming pared 0 bases from V and 4 bases from J, leaving 18 bases between. CDR3 length: 16 amino acids. CDR1 and CDR2 (germline): GTSNPN, SVGIG (reference sequence). CDR3 loop: CAWSVQSLRGGTEAFF. The CDR3 DNA reads as TGTGCCTGGAGTGTACAGTCTCTCCGAGGGGGCACTGAAGCTTTCTTT.

In this sample, this clone turned up once. This sequence joins TRBV11-2 and TRBJ1-3; D is ambiguous. The CDR3 contains 16 residues. Germline assignment: CDR1 SGHAT and CDR2 FQNNGV. The ends were cut back, 3 bases at V and 0 bases at J, with 12 bases in the middle. The CDR3 spells CASSFSDIYSGNTIYF. The DNA of the CDR3 is TGTGCCAGCAGCTTTTCCGACATCTACTCTGGAAACACCATATATTTT.

The V and J genes are TRBV5-4 and TRBJ1-2; 8 bases map to TRBD1. Trimming at V came to 0 bases and at J to 3 bases, leaving 1 base not matched to a gene. Germline V gene lookup returns CDR1 SGHNT and CDR2 YYREEE (reference sequence). This CDR3 has 14 residues. The CDR3 region has the DNA TGTGCCAGCAGCTTGGTACAGGGGGACTATGGCTACACCTTC. Translated, it gives CASSLVQGDYGYTF.